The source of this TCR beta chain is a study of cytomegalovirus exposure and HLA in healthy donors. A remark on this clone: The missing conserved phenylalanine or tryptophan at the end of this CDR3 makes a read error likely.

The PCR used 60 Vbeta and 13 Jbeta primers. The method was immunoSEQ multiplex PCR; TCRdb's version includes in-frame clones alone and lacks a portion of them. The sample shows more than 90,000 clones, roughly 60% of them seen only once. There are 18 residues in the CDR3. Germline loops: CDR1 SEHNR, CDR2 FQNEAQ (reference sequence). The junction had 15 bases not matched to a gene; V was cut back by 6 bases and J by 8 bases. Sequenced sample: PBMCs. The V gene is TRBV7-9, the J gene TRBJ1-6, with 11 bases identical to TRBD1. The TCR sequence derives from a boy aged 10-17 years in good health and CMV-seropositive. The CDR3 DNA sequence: TGTGCCAGCAGGTCCGGGACAGGGGGTTCCTTGTTTGATTCACCCCTCCACCTT. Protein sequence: CASRSGTGGSLFDSPLHL.